This T cell receptor (beta chain) was observed in a study of molecular identifiers for immune sequencing clone quantification. This clonotype was recorded a few times. The CDR3 is 17 amino acids. V lost 0 bases and J 0 bases, leaving 10 bases between the germline ends. The germline gives CDR1 SGDLS, CDR2 YYNGEE. TCRdb re-called the PCR reads through MiXCR, storing one row per CDR3 protein. The table shows more than 85,000 distinct CDR3 sequences, with less than 35% occurring only once. The sequenced sample consisted of naive CD8+ T cells from blood, with Jurkat cell RNA spiked in. Subset in this sample: FACS-sorted CD8+CD4-CCR7+CD45RA+ naive T cells. This clonotype was sampled from a human donor in good health. Some libraries in this study had Jurkat cell RNA spiked in. The rearrangement links TRBV9 to TRBJ1-6, with D perhaps matching TRBD1 (5 bases). For the CDR3, the DNA is TGTGCCAGCAGCGTAGGGGACGGGAGCTCCTATAATTCACCCCTCCACTTT. Encoded protein: CASSVGDGSSYNSPLHF. Full variable domain (missing parts from reference TRBV9 and TRBJ1-6): DSGVTQTPKHLITATGQRVTLRCSPRSGDLSVYWYQQSLDQGLQFLIQYYNGEERAKGNILERFSAQQFPDLHSELNLSSLELGDSALYFCASSVGDGSSYNSPLHFGNGTRLTVT.